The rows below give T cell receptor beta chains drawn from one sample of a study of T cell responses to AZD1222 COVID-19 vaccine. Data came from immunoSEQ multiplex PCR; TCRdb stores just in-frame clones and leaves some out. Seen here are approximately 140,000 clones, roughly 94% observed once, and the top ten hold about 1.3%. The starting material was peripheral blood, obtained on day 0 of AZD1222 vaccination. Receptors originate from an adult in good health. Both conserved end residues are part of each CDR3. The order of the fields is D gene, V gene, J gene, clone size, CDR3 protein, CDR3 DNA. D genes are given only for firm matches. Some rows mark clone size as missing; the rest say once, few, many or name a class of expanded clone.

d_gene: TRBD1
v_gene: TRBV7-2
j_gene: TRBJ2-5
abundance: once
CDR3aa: CASSFPGGPQETQYF
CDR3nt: TGTGCCAGCAGCTTTCCAGGGGGCCCTCAAGAGACCCAGTACTTC

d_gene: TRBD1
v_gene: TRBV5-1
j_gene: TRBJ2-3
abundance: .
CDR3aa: CASSWRGQGYTDTQYF
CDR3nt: TGCGCCAGCAGCTGGCGGGGACAGGGGTACACAGATACGCAGTATTTT

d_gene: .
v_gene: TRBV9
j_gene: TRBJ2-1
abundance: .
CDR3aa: CASSGTGWRYNEQFF
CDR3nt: TGTGCCAGCAGCGGCACCGGGTGGCGATACAATGAGCAGTTCTTC

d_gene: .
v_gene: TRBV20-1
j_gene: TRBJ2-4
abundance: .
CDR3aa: CSASSGVKNIQYF
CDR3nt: TGCAGTGCTAGTTCAGGGGTCAAAAACATTCAGTACTTC

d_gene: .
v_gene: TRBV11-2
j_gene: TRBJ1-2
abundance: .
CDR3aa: CASSLGNSGYTF
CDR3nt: TGTGCCAGCAGCTTAGGAAATTCGGGCTACACCTTC

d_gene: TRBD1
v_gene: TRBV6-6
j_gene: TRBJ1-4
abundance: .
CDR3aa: CASSQTGGLNEKLFF
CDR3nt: TGTGCCAGCAGCCAAACAGGGGGGCTTAATGAAAAACTGTTTTTT

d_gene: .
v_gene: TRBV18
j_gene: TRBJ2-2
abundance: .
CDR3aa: CASSYLQGSNTGELFF
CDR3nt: TGTGCCAGCTCGTACCTACAGGGATCGAACACCGGGGAGCTGTTTTTT

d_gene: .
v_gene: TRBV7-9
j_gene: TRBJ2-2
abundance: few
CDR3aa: CASSLIPLLDTGELFF
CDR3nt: TGTGCCAGCAGCCTTATCCCCTTACTAGACACCGGGGAGCTGTTTTTT

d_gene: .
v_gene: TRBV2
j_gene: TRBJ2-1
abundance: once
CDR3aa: CASSGGGISYNEQFF
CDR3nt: TGTGCCAGCAGCGGGGGTGGGATCTCCTACAATGAGCAGTTCTTC

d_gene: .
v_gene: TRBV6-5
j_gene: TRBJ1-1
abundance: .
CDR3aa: CASSSTGKNTEAFF
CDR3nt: TGTGCCAGCAGTTCCACAGGGAAGAACACTGAAGCTTTCTTT

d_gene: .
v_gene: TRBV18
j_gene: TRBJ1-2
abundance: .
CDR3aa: CASSPGLLYGYTF
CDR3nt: TGTGCCAGCTCACCAGGGTTACTCTATGGCTACACCTTC

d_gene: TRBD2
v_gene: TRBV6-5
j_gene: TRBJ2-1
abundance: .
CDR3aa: CASSYAGVFYNEQFF
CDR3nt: TGTGCCAGCAGTTACGCGGGGGTATTCTACAATGAGCAGTTCTTC

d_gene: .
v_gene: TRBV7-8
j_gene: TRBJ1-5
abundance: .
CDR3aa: CASSLGLTGNQPQHF
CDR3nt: TGTGCCAGCAGCTTAGGTCTGACAGGCAATCAGCCCCAGCATTTT

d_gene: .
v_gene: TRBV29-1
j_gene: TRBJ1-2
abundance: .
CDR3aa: CSVEGNGYTF
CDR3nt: TGCAGCGTTGAAGGGAATGGCTACACCTTC

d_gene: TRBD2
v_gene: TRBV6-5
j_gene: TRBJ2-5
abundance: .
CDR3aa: CASSSLAGVVETQYF
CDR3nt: TGTGCCAGCAGTTCCTTAGCGGGGGTAGTAGAGACCCAGTACTTC

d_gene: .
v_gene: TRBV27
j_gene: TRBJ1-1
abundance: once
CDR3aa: CASSLSGGNTEAFF
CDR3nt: TGTGCCAGCAGTTTATCGGGGGGGAACACTGAAGCTTTCTTT

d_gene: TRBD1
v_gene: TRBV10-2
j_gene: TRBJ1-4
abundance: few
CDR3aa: CASSESKGAGGTNEKLFF
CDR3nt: TGCGCCAGCAGTGAGTCGAAAGGGGCAGGGGGTACTAATGAAAAACTGTTTTTT

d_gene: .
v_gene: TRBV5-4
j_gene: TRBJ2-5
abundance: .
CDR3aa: CASTIGGQQRGYQETQYF
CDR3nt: TGTGCCAGCACTATTGGCGGACAGCAAAGGGGGTACCAAGAGACCCAGTACTTC

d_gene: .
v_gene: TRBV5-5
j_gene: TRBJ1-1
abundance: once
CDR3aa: CAGSGERTEAFF
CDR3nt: TGTGCCGGATCAGGGGAAAGGACTGAAGCTTTCTTT

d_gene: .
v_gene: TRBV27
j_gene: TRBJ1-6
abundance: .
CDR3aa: CASSRLNSPLHF
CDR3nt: TGTGCCAGCAGTCGACTTAATTCACCCCTCCACTTT

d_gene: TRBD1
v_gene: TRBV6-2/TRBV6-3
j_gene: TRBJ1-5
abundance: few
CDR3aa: CASSPGGSNQPQHF
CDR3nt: TGTGCCAGCAGTCCAGGGGGCAGCAATCAGCCCCAGCATTTT

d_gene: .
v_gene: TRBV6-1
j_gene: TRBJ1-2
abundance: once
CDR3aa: CASRSDAQGFYGYTF
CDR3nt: TGTGCCAGCAGGTCAGATGCCCAGGGTTTCTATGGCTACACCTTC

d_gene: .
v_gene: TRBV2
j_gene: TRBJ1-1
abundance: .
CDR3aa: CASIFEDTNTEAFF
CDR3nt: TGTGCCAGCATATTCGAGGACACGAACACTGAAGCTTTCTTT

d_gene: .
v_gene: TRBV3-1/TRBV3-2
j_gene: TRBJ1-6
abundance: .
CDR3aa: CASSQERPNSPLHF
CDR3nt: TGTGCCAGCAGCCAAGAACGGCCTAATTCACCCCTCCACTTT

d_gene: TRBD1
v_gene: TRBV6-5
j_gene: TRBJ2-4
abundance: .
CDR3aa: CASSQQGEAKNIQYF
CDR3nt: TGTGCCAGCAGTCAACAGGGGGAGGCCAAAAACATTCAGTACTTC

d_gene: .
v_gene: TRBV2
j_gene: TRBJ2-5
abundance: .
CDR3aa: CASSDTSKETQYF
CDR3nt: TGTGCCAGCAGTGACACTAGCAAAGAGACCCAGTACTTC

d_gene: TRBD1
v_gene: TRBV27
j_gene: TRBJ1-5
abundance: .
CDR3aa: CASSLTRTGQPQHF
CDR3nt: TGTGCCAGCAGTTTAACAAGGACAGGTCAGCCCCAGCATTTT

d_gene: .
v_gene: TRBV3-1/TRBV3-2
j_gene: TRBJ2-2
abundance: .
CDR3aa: CASSPPGPTGELFF
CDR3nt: TGTGCCAGCAGCCCCCCAGGACCCACCGGGGAGCTGTTTTTT

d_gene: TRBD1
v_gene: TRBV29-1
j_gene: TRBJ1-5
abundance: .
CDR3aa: CSVVVGDRENF
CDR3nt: TGCAGCGTTGTCGTGGGGGACAGGGAGAATTTT

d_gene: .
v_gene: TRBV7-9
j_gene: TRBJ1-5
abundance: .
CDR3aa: CASSSGYSNQPQHF
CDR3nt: TGTGCCAGCAGCTCAGGGTATAGCAATCAGCCCCAGCATTTT

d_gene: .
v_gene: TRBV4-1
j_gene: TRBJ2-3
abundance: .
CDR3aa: CASSQAPRSYVTDTQYF
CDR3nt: TGCGCCAGCAGCCAAGCCCCCCGCAGCTACGTTACAGATACGCAGTATTTT

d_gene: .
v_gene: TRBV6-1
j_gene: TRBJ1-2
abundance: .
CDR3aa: CASSDGGRIYGYTF
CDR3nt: TGTGCCAGCAGTGACGGGGGGCGTATCTATGGCTACACCTTC

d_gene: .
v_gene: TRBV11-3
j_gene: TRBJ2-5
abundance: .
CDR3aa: CASSLSVKETQYF
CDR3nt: TGTGCCAGCAGCTTATCGGTCAAAGAGACCCAGTACTTC

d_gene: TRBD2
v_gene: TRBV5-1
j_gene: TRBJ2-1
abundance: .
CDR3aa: CASSLTSGRVKEQFF
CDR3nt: TGCGCCAGCAGCTTGACTAGCGGGAGGGTGAAGGAGCAGTTCTTC

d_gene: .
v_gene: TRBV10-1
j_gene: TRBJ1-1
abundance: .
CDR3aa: CASSEGPLEDTEAFF
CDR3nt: TGCGCCAGCAGTGAGGGGCCTCTAGAAGACACTGAAGCTTTCTTT

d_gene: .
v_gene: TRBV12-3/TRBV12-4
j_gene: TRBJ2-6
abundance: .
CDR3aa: CASSFWGANVLTF
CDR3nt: TGTGCCAGCAGTTTCTGGGGGGCCAACGTCCTGACTTTC

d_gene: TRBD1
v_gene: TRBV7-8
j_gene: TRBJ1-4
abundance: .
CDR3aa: CASSQGGAYEKLFF
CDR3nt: TGTGCCAGCAGCCAGGGGGGCGCATATGAAAAACTGTTTTTT

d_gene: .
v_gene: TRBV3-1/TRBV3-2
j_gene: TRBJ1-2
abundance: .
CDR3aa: CASSPTAGPANYGYTF
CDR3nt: TGTGCCAGCAGCCCTACCGCAGGCCCCGCTAACTATGGCTACACCTTC

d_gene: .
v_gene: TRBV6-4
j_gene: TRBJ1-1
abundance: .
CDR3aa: CASSEEEDTEAFF
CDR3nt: TGTGCCAGCAGTGAAGAGGAGGACACTGAAGCTTTCTTT

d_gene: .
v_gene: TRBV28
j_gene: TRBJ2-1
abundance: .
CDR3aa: CASSSASREQFF
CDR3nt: TGTGCCAGCAGTTCCGCGTCTCGGGAGCAGTTCTTC

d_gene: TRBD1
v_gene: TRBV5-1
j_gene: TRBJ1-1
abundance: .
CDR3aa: CASSVGQGVNTEAFF
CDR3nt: TGCGCCAGCAGCGTAGGACAGGGGGTGAACACTGAAGCTTTCTTT